The clone carrying this TCR beta chain was observed once. The antigen is undetermined. This CDR3 is 15 amino acids long. The V gene lost 3 bases and the J gene lost 2 bases, with 14 bases spanning the gap. In germline, CDR1 is MDHEN, CDR2 SYDVKM. These data are taken from a study of shared clonotypes between healthy human individuals. Study-level background: Three plates were used per donor for CD4 naive, three for CD4 memory, two for CD8 naive and one for CD8 memory. Study conclusions and caveats: As a rule, naive subsets had a larger estimated richness than memory subsets. Blood was the only sampled material, and tissue repertoires likely differ. The sharing of 5% to 5.5% of naive CD4 clonotypes was seen across several donors.

Here immunoSEQ multiplex PCR was the method, and the copy in TCRdb shows in-frame clones only, minus some. The sample contains roughly 2 million clones, more than 90% of which appear only once. Sequencing used naive CD4+ T cells sorted from blood. Noted subset: CD45RA+ positively selected. This clonotype was obtained from a man between 18 and 29 years old in good health. The chain has TRBV28 and TRBJ2-7; no clear D. This CDR3 reads CASSLGADRAYEQYF. The CDR3 nucleotides are TGTGCCAGCAGTTTGGGTGCCGACCGGGCCTACGAGCAGTACTTC.